The present TCR beta chain was sequenced within a study of shared T cell receptors in the human thymus. Trimming pared 5 bases from V and 7 bases from J, leaving 17 bases between. Per germline, CDR1 SGHDN and CDR2 FVKESK. The length of the CDR3 is 15 residues. TCRdb keeps only in-frame clones here, not all; method: immunoSEQ multiplex PCR. The sample holds about 660,000 clones, roughly 86% seen once. This sample also appeared in a second study, on human thymus T cells.

The chain has TRBV14 and TRBJ1-4; D might be TRBD1 (6 bases). The TCR originated in a boy in the first two years of life with a congenital heart defect. The sequenced sample was thymocytes. The CDR3 loop is CASSGRTARGEKLFF. The CDR3 DNA sequence: TGTGCCAGCAGCGGACGGACAGCCAGGGGTGAAAAACTGTTTTTT.